This entry lists 5 T cell receptor beta chains sequenced from one sample in a study of hypomethylating agent response in myelodysplastic syndrome (dated by TCRdb to about 2021). The library was made by the immunoSEQ multiplex PCR assay. The immuneACCESS repertoire file appears here via TCRdb, limited to in-frame rearrangements. These files lack a portion of the clones; in checked studies, under half of the deficit traces to unresolved V genes, and the cause of the others is not known. Here the sample has about 7,600 clones; around 84% occur a single time. The ten most abundant clones make up around 15% of the sample. The sequences come from bone marrow, collected before or after starting hypomethylating agent treatment for myelodysplastic syndrome (not recorded which). Receptor source: a human donor with myelodysplastic syndrome.

CDR3 bases: TGTGCCAGCAGCCAAGAGTGGCAGGGAAACACCATATATTTT. The encoded protein is CASSQEWQGNTIYF. The chain is built from TRBV4-2 and TRBJ1-3; D gene uncertain. The CDR3 consists of 14 residues. The V end was cut by 0 bases, the J end by 4 bases, with 7 bases between. Germline CDR1 reads LGHNA; CDR2 reads YNFKEQ.

The rearrangement links TRBV7-9 to TRBJ2-2, with a weak D call TRBD2 (5 bases). V was cut by 1 base and J by 5 bases, with 14 bases left in between. This CDR3 has 16 amino acids. Germline V gene sequence: CDR1 SEHNR, CDR2 FQNEAQ (reference sequence). CDR3: CASSLVVGRGTGELFF. The CDR3 nucleotides read TGTGCCAGCAGCTTAGTTGTAGGGAGAGGAACCGGGGAGCTGTTTTTT.

The rearrangement joins TRBV30 to TRBJ1-2; TRBD1 is a possible D gene (5 bases). There are 12 residues in the CDR3. With 7 bases removed from V and 2 bases from J, the gap between germline ends came to 11 bases. Per the germline V gene, CDR1 is GTSNPN and CDR2 is SVGIG (reference sequence). The DNA for the CDR3 is TGTGCCTCCCAGGGTTGGAACTATGGCTACACCTTC. Translated: CASQGWNYGYTF.

This clone was counted only a few times. The rearrangement uses TRBV5-1 and TRBJ2-7; D remains unclear. The CDR3 has 15 amino acids. Germline V gives CDR1 SGHRS, CDR2 YFSETQ. V was shortened by 3 bases and J by 2 bases, with 15 bases between the two germline ends. This CDR3 reads CASSSGLDGAYEQYF. In DNA form, the CDR3 reads TGCGCCAGCAGCTCGGGCCTGGACGGAGCCTACGAGCAGTACTTC. Using reference TRBV5-1 and TRBJ2-7 for the parts outside the CDR3, the full variable domain is KAGVTQTPRYLIKTRGQQVTLSCSPISGHRSVSWYQQTPGQGLQFLFEYFSETQRNKGNFPGRFSGRQFSNSRSEMNVSTLELGDSALYLCASSSGLDGAYEQYFGPGTRLTVT.

V and J are TRBV19 and TRBJ2-1; D is ambiguous. There are 15 residues in the CDR3. The V end was cut by 3 bases, the J end by 0 bases, with 9 bases between. Germline V gene data show CDR1 as LNHDA and CDR2 as SQIVND (reference sequence). The CDR3 loop reads CASSIATLSYNEQFF. CDR3 in DNA: TGTGCCAGTAGTATTGCGACTCTCTCCTACAATGAGCAGTTCTTC.